These 30 T cell receptor beta chains share one sample of origin, sequenced in a study of shared clonotypes between healthy human individuals. Sequencing used immunoSEQ multiplex PCR; TCRdb keeps in-frame clones, though not all of them. The sample yields a few million clones, 85% to 95% seen once. The material sequenced was naive CD4+ T cells from PBMCs. The subset is: CD45RA+ positively selected. Receptors originate from a man between 18 and 29 years old in good health. Some clones in this sample may be carry-over from other donors' samples.

The rearrangement links TRBV27 to TRBJ2-7; TRBD2 matches 10 bases. The CDR3 sequence is 16 residues long. V lost 6 bases and J lost 0; bases outside the gene matches: 8. From germline, CDR1 is MNHEY and CDR2 SMNVEV (reference sequence). CDR3 nucleotides: TGTGCCAGCAGGGGAATAGCGGGAGGATCCTCCTACGAGCAGTACTTC. As protein: CASRGIAGGSSYEQYF.

The chain recombines TRBV7-2 with TRBJ2-7; no firm D call. The CDR3 is 13 residues long. V was pared by 0 bases and J by 9 bases, with 12 bases between. In germline, CDR1 is SGHTA, CDR2 FQGNSA. The CDR3, as DNA: TGTGCCAGCAGCTTAGCCCTAATGGAGTTGCAGTACTTC. Its protein product is CASSLALMELQYF.

As concerns this clone: Different DNA sequences within this sample yield the same CDR3. The chain uses TRBV28 and TRBJ1-4, with D maybe TRBD1 (5 bases). Germline V gene sequence: CDR1 MDHEN, CDR2 SYDVKM. Trimming left V 3 bases short and J 0 bases short, with 8 bases between. This CDR3 contains 15 residues. The CDR3 loop is CASSFSGATNEKLFF. CDR3 nucleotide sequence: TGTGCCAGCAGTTTTTCGGGGGCAACTAATGAAAAACTGTTTTTT. The complete variable domain, with remaining parts taken from reference TRBV28 and TRBJ1-4, reads DVKVTQSSRYLVKRTGEKVFLECVQDMDHENMFWYRQDPGLGLRLIYFSYDVKMKEKGDIPEGYSVSREKKERFSLILESASTNQTSMYLCASSFSGATNEKLFFGSGTQLSVL.

V is TRBV5-1 and J is TRBJ2-7; TRBD1 matches 9 bases. This CDR3 comprises 15 residues. Looked up from germline, CDR1 is SGHRS and CDR2 is YFSETQ. With V trimmed by 3 bases and J by 6 bases, 10 bases remained unmatched. The CDR3 coding sequence is TGCGCCAGCAGCTCTACCGGGACAGGGTCCGGCGAGCAGTACTTC. This sequence encodes CASSSTGTGSGEQYF.

The J gene is TRBJ1-2, the V gene TRBV29-1; TRBD1 matches at 7 bases. This CDR3 is built from 13 residues. Germline trimming cut 6 bases from V and 2 bases from J; bases unmatched to any gene: 6. CDR1 SQVTM and CDR2 ANQGSEA come from the germline V gene. The CDR3 spells CSVTDRENYGYTF. In DNA, the CDR3 is TGCAGCGTAACCGACAGGGAGAACTATGGCTACACCTTC.

This CDR3 is CASSPGGTYNEQFF. CDR3 DNA: TGTGCCAGCAGCCCCGGGGGGACCTACAATGAGCAGTTCTTC. The V gene is TRBV7-3, the J gene TRBJ2-1; 7 positions agree with TRBD2. The J segment lost 2 bases and the V segment lost 5 bases, leaving 3 bases of the junction unmatched. The CDR3 runs to 14 residues. Germline values: CDR1 SGHTA, CDR2 FQGTGA.

The J gene is TRBJ2-7, the V gene TRBV6-5, with a tentative D call TRBD1 (5 bases). The CDR3 has 13 residues. Trimming pared 10 bases from V and 2 bases from J, leaving 15 bases between. The germline V gene has CDR1 MNHEY and CDR2 SVGAGI. CDR3 sequence: CATTGVPPYEQYF. The CDR3 bases are TGTGCCACCACAGGAGTACCTCCCTACGAGCAGTACTTC.

This rearrangement joins TRBV28 to TRBJ2-1, with 11 nucleotides matching TRBD2. Germline CDR1 and CDR2: MDHEN and SYDVKM. V shed 4 bases, J shed 8 bases, and the junction held 10 bases outside the gene matches. This CDR3 is 16 amino acids long. Here the CDR3 reads CASSSVLAGVSDEQFF. The CDR3 region has the DNA TGTGCCAGCAGTTCCGTACTAGCGGGAGTTTCCGATGAGCAGTTCTTC.

V gene TRBV18 combines with J gene TRBJ2-7, with D unresolved. Between the trimmed V and J ends, which lost 4 bases and 7 bases, there was a span of 17 bases. The CDR3 consists of 14 residues. Germline values: CDR1 KGHSH, CDR2 LQKENI. CDR3 in amino acids: CASSRSSDSEEQYF. CDR3 coding DNA: TGTGCCAGCTCACGATCCTCCGACTCGGAGGAGCAGTACTTC. The full variable domain, rest sourced from reference TRBV18 and TRBJ2-7, is NAGVMQNPRHLVRRRGQEARLRCSPMKGHSHVYWYRQLPEEGLKFMVYLQKENIIDESGMPKERFSAEFPKEGPSILRIQQVVRGDSAAYFCASSRSSDSEEQYFGPGTRLTVT.

The chain couples TRBV19 to TRBJ2-5; perhaps TRBD1 as D (5 bases). The CDR3 extends over 14 amino acids. Trimming cost V 3 bases and J 2 bases, with 10 bases left between them. Germline-derived CDR1 and CDR2 are LNHDA and SQIVND (reference sequence). The CDR3 bases are TGTGCCAGTAGTATGGACACTTTTCAAGAGACCCAGTACTTC. Residues: CASSMDTFQETQYF.

The chain couples TRBV5-4 to TRBJ1-2; D gene unclear. The CDR3 has 16 residues. Trimming shortened V by 4 bases and J by 7 bases, and 23 bases separated the two germline ends. The V gene's germline CDR1 is SGHNT and CDR2 YYREEE (reference sequence). This CDR3 reads CASSPNPGRSEVGYTF. The CDR3 DNA reads TGTGCCAGCAGCCCAAATCCTGGACGATCGGAGGTTGGCTACACCTTC.

The rearrangement joins TRBV5-1 to TRBJ2-7, with D hard to call. The CDR3 extends over 13 amino acids. Germline V gene data show CDR1 as SGHRS and CDR2 as YFSETQ. V was trimmed by 1 base and J by 5 bases, leaving 10 bases between them. The CDR3 bases are TGCGCCAGCAGCTTGAATGGTCTAGACGAGCAGTACTTC. The encoded protein is CASSLNGLDEQYF.

This clone has just one count. The genes are TRBV4-2 and TRBJ2-1, with 8 nucleotides matching TRBD2. V lost 0 bases to trimming and J lost 5 bases; unmatched junction nucleotides: 6. This CDR3 has 16 amino acids. Germline V gene data show CDR1 as LGHNA and CDR2 as YNFKEQ. The CDR3 reads CASSQEGIAGNNEQFF. The CDR3 nucleotides are TGTGCCAGCAGCCAAGAAGGGATAGCGGGAAACAATGAGCAGTTCTTC.

The chain combines TRBV19 with TRBJ1-2; D gene unclear. V shed 10 bases and J shed 2 bases, with 11 bases lying between them. The CDR3 consists of 12 residues. The V gene's germline CDR1 is LNHDA and CDR2 SQIVND (reference sequence). The CDR3 is CATSRVNYGYTF. The CDR3 DNA follows: TGTGCCACCTCCCGAGTGAACTATGGCTACACCTTC.

The rearrangement uses TRBV6-1 and TRBJ2-3, with 9 bases lining up with TRBD1. J gave up 4 bases and V 8 bases, and 7 bases lay outside the gene matches. This CDR3 region has 14 residues. Germline V gene data show CDR1 as MNHNS and CDR2 as SASEGT. CDR3 nucleotides: TGTGCCAGCCTGAGGACAGGGGTCGCAGATACGCAGTATTTT. Protein sequence: CASLRTGVADTQYF.

The rearrangement joins TRBV6-4 to TRBJ2-3; D may be TRBD1 (6 bases). With 6 bases removed from V and 0 bases from J, the gap between germline ends came to 10 bases. This CDR3 is built from 14 residues. The germline gives CDR1 MRHNA, CDR2 SNTAGT. The CDR3 region is CASSTGTSTDTQYF. CDR3 nucleotide sequence: TGTGCCAGCAGCACCGGGACAAGCACAGATACGCAGTATTTT.

This rearrangement joins TRBV18 to TRBJ1-1; D unresolved. The CDR3 consists of 15 residues. Trimming took 1 base from V and 5 from J, leaving 14 bases between them. CDR1 and CDR2 (germline): KGHSH, LQKENI. The CDR3 loop is CASSPQSTQETEAFF. The CDR3 coding sequence is TGTGCCAGCTCACCACAGTCGACCCAGGAGACTGAAGCTTTCTTT.

This chain links TRBV5-5 with TRBJ1-1; D might be TRBD1 (6 bases). The CDR3 is 14 residues long. V lost 3 bases and J lost 3, with 12 bases in between. Germline-derived CDR1 and CDR2 are SGHKS and YYEKEE (reference sequence). The CDR3 spells CASSSRTAYTEAFF. Here the CDR3 DNA reads TGTGCCAGCAGCTCCCGGACAGCGTACACTGAAGCTTTCTTT.

The gene calls are TRBV18 and TRBJ1-3, with a tentative D call TRBD1 (5 bases). The germline gives CDR1 KGHSH, CDR2 LQKENI. The CDR3 contains 15 residues. V lost 0 bases and J lost 4, with 10 bases in between. For the CDR3, the DNA is TGTGCCAGCTCACCACCTAGGGGAACCGGAAACACCATATATTTT. Its translation: CASSPPRGTGNTIYF.

In DNA form, the CDR3 reads TGTGCCAGCAGTGAGTGGAACATTCAGTACTTC. It is translated as CASSEWNIQYF. The V call is TRBV2, the J call TRBJ2-4; D not certain. Germline assignment: CDR1 SNHLY and CDR2 FYNNEI. CDR3 size: 11 residues. Between the trimmed V and J ends, which lost 3 bases and 7 bases, there was a span of 4 bases.

This chain uses TRBV7-9 with TRBJ2-4; D is undetermined. The CDR3 consists of 14 residues. Germline V CDR1 and CDR2: SEHNR, FQNEAQ (reference sequence). Trimming cost V 4 bases and J 6 bases, with 13 bases left between them. The CDR3 loop reads CASSWFARLNIQYF. The CDR3 DNA reads as TGTGCCAGCAGCTGGTTTGCCCGACTAAACATTCAGTACTTC.

The chain employs TRBV2 and TRBJ1-3, with TRBD1 identical over 7 bases. The CDR3 has 12 residues. CDR1 and CDR2 (germline): SNHLY, FYNNEI. J gave up 4 bases and V 10 bases, and 4 bases lay outside the gene matches. Here the CDR3 DNA reads TGTGCCACTTCGACAGGGGGAAACACCATATATTTT. It translates to CATSTGGNTIYF.

The chain has TRBV11-3 and TRBJ1-5; D ambiguous. CDR1 and CDR2 (germline): SGHNT, YENEEA. Trimming took off 1 base at V and 0 bases at J, with 16 bases between the two ends. CDR3 length: 18 residues. The CDR3 reads CASSLARATGDSNQPQHF. CDR3 in DNA: TGTGCCAGCAGCTTAGCGCGGGCTACGGGAGATAGCAATCAGCCCCAGCATTTT.

The gene calls are TRBV2 and TRBJ2-2, with 8 bases fitting TRBD1. Per the germline V gene, CDR1 is SNHLY and CDR2 is FYNNEI. CDR3 size: 16 residues. With V trimmed by 11 bases and J by 5 bases, 16 bases remained unmatched. In nucleotides, the CDR3 is TGTGCCCTCAGGCCGGCTCAGGGGGCCGTTACCGGGGAGCTGTTTTTT. Translation gives CALRPAQGAVTGELFF.

Concerning this clone: Other DNA sequences in this specimen translate into the identical CDR3. The CDR3 DNA sequence: TGTGCCAGCAGCTTACGGGGCTACAATGAGCAGTTCTTC. This sequence encodes CASSLRGYNEQFF. The chain recombines TRBV7-3 with TRBJ2-1; D may be TRBD2 (5 bases). The germline CDR1 and CDR2 sequences are SGHTA and FQGTGA. The CDR3 spans 13 residues. V gave up 2 bases and J gave up 3 bases, with 5 bases separating them.

The chain couples TRBV28 to TRBJ1-2, with TRBD1 as a possible D gene (6 bases). The ends were cut back, 3 bases at V and 7 bases at J, with 12 bases in the middle. Per germline, CDR1 MDHEN and CDR2 SYDVKM. The length of the CDR3 is 13 residues. CDR3 amino acids: CASSLFGGSGYTF. CDR3 coding DNA: TGTGCCAGCAGTTTGTTCGGGGGCAGTGGCTACACCTTC.

The rearrangement links TRBV6-1 to TRBJ1-1; D not resolved. The CDR3 covers 12 residues. The V end lost 8 bases, the J end lost 1 base, and 8 bases lay between the germline ends. CDR1 is MNHNS and CDR2 is SASEGT in the germline V gene. CDR3 sequence reads: CASAIRNTEAFF. As DNA, the CDR3 is TGTGCCAGCGCAATTAGGAACACTGAAGCTTTCTTT.

The J gene is TRBJ1-2, the V gene TRBV27, with D hard to call. The CDR3 contains 14 residues. V was pared by 5 bases and J by 3 bases, with 13 bases between. The germline V gene encodes CDR1 MNHEY and CDR2 SMNVEV (reference sequence). The CDR3 nucleotides read TGTGCCAGCAGTCGAGCGAGCTTGGACTATGGCTACACCTTC. Its protein is CASSRASLDYGYTF.

CDR3 DNA: TGCAGCGTTGCTACGACAGGGGATGGCTACACCTTC. It translates to CSVATTGDGYTF. The chain links TRBV29-1 to TRBJ1-2; TRBD1 agrees at 8 bases. The J segment lost 6 bases and the V segment lost 4 bases, leaving 4 bases of the junction unmatched. The CDR3 is 12 residues long. Germline V gives CDR1 SQVTM, CDR2 ANQGSEA.

This clone is a singleton in its sample. The rearrangement links TRBV7-2 to TRBJ2-7; D gene ambiguous. The CDR3 spans 14 residues. V was pared by 1 base and J by 4 bases, with 11 bases between. Per germline, CDR1 SGHTA and CDR2 FQGNSA. This CDR3 is CASSLGLAQYEQYF. As DNA, the CDR3 is TGTGCCAGCAGCTTAGGCCTGGCCCAATACGAGCAGTACTTC.